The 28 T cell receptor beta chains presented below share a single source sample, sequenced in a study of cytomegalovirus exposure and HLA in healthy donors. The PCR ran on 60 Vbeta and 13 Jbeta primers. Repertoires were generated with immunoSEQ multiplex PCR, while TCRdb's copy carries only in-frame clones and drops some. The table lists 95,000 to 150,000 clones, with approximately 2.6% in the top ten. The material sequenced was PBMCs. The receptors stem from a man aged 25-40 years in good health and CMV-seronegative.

The CDR3 DNA is TGTGCCTGGAGTCACGGGCTGGCAGGGCAGCCCCAGCATTTT. Translating gives CAWSHGLAGQPQHF. This chain links TRBV30 with TRBJ1-5; possibly TRBD1 for D (5 bases). CDR1 and CDR2 from the germline V gene are GTSNPN and SVGIG (reference sequence). This CDR3 spans 14 amino acids. V was pared by 2 bases and J by 7 bases, with 15 bases between.

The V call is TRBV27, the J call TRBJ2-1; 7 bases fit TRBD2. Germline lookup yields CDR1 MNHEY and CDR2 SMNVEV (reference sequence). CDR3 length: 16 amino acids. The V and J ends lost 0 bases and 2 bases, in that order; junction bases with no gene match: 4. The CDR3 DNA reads TGTGCCAGCAGTTTATCGGCCAGCGGGGCCTACAATGAGCAGTTCTTC. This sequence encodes CASSLSASGAYNEQFF.

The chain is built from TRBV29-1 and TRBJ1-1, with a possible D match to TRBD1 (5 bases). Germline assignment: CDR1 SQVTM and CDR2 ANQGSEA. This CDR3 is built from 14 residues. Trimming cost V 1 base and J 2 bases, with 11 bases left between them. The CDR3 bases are TGCAGCGTTGAAGTGGCAGGGCAAAACACTGAAGCTTTCTTT. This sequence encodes CSVEVAGQNTEAFF.

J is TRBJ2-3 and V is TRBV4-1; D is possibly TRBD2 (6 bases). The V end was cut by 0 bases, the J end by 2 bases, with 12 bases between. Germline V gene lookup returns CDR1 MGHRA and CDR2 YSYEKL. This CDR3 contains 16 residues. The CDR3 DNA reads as TGCGCCAGCAGCCAAGATGGAGGGCCCTCCACAGATACGCAGTATTTT. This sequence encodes CASSQDGGPSTDTQYF.

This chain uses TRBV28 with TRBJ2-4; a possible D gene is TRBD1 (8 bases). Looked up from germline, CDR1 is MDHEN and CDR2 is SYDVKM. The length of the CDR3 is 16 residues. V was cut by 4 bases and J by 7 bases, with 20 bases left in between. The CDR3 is CASSYPSTGGGNIQYF. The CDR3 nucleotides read TGTGCCAGCAGTTACCCATCTACAGGGGGAGGGAACATTCAGTACTTC.

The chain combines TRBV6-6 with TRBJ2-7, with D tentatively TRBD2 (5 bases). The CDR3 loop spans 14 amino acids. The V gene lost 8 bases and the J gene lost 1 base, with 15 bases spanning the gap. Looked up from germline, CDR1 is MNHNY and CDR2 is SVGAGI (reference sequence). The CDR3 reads CASCSERASYEQYF. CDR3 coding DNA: TGTGCCAGCTGTAGCGAGAGGGCTTCCTACGAGCAGTACTTC.

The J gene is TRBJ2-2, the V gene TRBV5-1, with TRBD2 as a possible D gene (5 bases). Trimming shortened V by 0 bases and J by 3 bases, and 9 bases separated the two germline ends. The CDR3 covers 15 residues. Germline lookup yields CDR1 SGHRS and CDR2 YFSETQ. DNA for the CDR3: TGCGCCAGCAGCTTGGTGGGCGGGTACACCGGGGAGCTGTTTTTT. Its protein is CASSLVGGYTGELFF.

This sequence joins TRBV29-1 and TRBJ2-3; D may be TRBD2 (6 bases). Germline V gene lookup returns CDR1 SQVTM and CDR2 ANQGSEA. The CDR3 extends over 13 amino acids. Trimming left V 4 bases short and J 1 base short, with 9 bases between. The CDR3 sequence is CSVAGEGTDTQYF. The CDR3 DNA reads TGCAGCGTTGCCGGGGAGGGCACAGATACGCAGTATTTT.

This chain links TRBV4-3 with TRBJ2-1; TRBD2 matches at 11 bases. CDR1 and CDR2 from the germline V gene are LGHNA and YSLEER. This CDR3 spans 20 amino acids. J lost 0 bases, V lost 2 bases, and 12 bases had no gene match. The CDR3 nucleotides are TGCGCCAGCAGCCAAACCCTGACTAGCGGGGTCCCCTCCTCCTACAATGAGCAGTTCTTC. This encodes CASSQTLTSGVPSSYNEQFF.

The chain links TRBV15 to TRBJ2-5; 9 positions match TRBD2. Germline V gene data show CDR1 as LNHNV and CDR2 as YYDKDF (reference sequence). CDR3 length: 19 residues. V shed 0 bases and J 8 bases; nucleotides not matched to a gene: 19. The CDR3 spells CATSRDGSRGLAPRDTQYF. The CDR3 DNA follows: TGTGCCACCAGCAGAGATGGTTCGAGGGGACTAGCCCCCAGAGACACCCAGTACTTC.

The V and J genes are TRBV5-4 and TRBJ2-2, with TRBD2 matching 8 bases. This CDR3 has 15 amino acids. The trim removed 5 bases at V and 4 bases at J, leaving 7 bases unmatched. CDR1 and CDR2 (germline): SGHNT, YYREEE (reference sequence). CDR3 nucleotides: TGTGCCAGCAGAGCGGGAGAAGAGAGCACCGGGGAGCTGTTTTTT. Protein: CASRAGEESTGELFF.

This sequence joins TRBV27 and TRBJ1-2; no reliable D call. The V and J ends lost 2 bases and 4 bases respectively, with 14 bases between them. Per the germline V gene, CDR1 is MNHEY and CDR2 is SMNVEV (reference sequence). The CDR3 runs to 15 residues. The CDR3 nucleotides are TGTGCCAGCAGTTTAAAGCCTTTTAACGCCTATGGCTACACCTTC. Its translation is CASSLKPFNAYGYTF.

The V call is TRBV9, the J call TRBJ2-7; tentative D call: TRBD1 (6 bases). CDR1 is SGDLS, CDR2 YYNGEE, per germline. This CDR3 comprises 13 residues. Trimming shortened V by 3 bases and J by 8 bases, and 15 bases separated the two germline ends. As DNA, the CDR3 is TGTGCCAGCAGCGCCGCGAACAGGGATCAGCAGTACTTC. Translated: CASSAANRDQQYF.

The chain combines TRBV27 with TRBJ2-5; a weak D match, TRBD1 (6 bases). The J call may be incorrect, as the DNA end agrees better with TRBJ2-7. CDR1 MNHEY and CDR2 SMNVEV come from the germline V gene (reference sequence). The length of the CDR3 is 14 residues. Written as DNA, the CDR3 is TGTGCCAGCAGTCTGGCCGGGACACCCTACGAGCAGTACTTC. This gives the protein CASSLAGTPYEQYF.

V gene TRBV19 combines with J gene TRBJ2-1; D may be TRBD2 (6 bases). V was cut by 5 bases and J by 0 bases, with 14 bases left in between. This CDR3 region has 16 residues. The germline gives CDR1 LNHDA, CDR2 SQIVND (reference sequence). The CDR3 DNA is TGTGCCAGTAGTCAGCTCCGGGACTTCTCCTACAATGAGCAGTTCTTC. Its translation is CASSQLRDFSYNEQFF.

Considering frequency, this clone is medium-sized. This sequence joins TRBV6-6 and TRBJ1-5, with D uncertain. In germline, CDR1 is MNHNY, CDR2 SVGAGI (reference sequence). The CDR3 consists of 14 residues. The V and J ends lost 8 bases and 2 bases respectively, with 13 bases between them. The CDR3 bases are TGTGCCAGCTTCCACGGGGAGCGCAATCAGCCCCAGCATTTT. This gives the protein CASFHGERNQPQHF.

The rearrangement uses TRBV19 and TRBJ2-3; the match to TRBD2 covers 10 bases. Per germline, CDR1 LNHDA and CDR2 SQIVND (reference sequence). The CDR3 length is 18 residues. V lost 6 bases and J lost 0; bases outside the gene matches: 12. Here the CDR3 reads CASRARGLAFTSTDTQYF. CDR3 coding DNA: TGTGCCAGTAGGGCCCGGGGACTAGCGTTCACTAGCACAGATACGCAGTATTTT.

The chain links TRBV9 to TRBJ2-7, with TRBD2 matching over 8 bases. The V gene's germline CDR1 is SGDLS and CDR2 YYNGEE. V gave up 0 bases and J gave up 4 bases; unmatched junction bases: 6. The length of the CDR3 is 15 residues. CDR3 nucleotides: TGTGCCAGCAGCGTAGCGGGGGGGCCGCGGTACGAGCAGTACTTC. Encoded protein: CASSVAGGPRYEQYF.

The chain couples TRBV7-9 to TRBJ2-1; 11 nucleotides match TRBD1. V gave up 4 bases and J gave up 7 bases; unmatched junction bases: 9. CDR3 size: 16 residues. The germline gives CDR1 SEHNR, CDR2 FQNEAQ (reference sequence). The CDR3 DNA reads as TGTGCCAGCAGCTCCGGGACAGGGGGACGGTGGAATGAGCAGTTCTTC. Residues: CASSSGTGGRWNEQFF.

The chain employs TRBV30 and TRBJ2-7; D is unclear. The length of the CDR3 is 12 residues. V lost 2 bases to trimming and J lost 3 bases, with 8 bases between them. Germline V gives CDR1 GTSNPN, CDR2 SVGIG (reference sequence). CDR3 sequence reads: CAWSSEVYEQYF. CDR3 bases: TGTGCCTGGAGTTCAGAGGTCTACGAGCAGTACTTC. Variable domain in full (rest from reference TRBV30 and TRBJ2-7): SQTIHQWPATLVQPVGSPLSLECTVEGTSNPNLYWYRQAAGRGLQLLFYSVGIGQISSEVPQNLSASRPQDRQFILSSKKLLLSDSGFYLCAWSSEVYEQYFGPGTRLTVT.

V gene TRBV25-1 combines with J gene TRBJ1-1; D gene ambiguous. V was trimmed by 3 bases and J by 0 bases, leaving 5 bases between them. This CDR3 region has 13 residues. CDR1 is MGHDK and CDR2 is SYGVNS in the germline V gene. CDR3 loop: CASSDALNTEAFF. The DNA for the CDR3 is TGTGCCAGCAGTGATGCGTTGAACACTGAAGCTTTCTTT. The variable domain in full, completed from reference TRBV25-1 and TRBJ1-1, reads EADIYQTPRYLVIGTGKKITLECSQTMGHDKMYWYQQDPGMELHLIHYSYGVNSTEKGDLSSESTVSRIRTEHFPLTLESARPSHTSQYLCASSDALNTEAFFGQGTRLTVV.

In nucleotides, the CDR3 is TGTGCCATCAGTGACCAATTCCGGGCAGGGTACGAGCAGTACTTC. Translation gives CAISDQFRAGYEQYF. The chain combines TRBV10-3 with TRBJ2-7; tentative D call: TRBD1 (5 bases). Germline V CDR1 and CDR2: ENHRY, SYGVKD. V shed 3 bases and J shed 4 bases, with 16 bases lying between them. This CDR3 has 15 residues.

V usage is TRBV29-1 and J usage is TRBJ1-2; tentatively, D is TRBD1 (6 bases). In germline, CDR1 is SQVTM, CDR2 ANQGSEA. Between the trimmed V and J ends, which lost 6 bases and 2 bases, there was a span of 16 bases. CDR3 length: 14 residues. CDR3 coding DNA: TGCAGCGTCGGCCCTCGTCAGGGGAACTATGGCTACACCTTC. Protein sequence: CSVGPRQGNYGYTF.

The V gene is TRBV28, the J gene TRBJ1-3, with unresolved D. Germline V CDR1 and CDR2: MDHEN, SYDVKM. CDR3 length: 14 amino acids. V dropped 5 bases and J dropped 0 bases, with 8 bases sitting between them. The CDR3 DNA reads TGTGCCAGCAGTCACATTCCCTCTGGAAACACCATATATTTT. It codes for CASSHIPSGNTIYF.

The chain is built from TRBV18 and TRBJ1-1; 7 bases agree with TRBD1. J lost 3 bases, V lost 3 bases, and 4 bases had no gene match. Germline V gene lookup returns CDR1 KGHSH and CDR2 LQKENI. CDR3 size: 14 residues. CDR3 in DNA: TGTGCCAGCTCACCGACAGGGCTTGACACTGAAGCTTTCTTT. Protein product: CASSPTGLDTEAFF.

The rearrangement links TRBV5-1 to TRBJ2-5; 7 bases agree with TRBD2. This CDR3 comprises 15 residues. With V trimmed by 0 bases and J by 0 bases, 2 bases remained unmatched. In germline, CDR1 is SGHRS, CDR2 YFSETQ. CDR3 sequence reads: CASSLALADQETQYF. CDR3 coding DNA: TGCGCCAGCAGCTTGGCCCTAGCGGACCAAGAGACCCAGTACTTC.

DNA for the CDR3: TGTGCCAGCAGCCAAGCCGACAGGAACTATGGCTACACCTTC. Protein: CASSQADRNYGYTF. V is TRBV4-2 and J is TRBJ1-2, with D perhaps matching TRBD1 (6 bases). The CDR3 is 14 residues long. Trimming removed 1 base from V and 2 bases from J, with 8 bases in between. Looked up from germline, CDR1 is LGHNA and CDR2 is YNFKEQ.

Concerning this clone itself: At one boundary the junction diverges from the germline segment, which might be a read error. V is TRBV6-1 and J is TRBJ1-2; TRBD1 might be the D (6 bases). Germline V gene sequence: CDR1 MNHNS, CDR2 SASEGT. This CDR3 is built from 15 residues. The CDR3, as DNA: TGTGCCAGCAGTGACGAGAGGGGGAAGGGCTATGGCCACACCTTC. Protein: CASSDERGKGYGHTF.